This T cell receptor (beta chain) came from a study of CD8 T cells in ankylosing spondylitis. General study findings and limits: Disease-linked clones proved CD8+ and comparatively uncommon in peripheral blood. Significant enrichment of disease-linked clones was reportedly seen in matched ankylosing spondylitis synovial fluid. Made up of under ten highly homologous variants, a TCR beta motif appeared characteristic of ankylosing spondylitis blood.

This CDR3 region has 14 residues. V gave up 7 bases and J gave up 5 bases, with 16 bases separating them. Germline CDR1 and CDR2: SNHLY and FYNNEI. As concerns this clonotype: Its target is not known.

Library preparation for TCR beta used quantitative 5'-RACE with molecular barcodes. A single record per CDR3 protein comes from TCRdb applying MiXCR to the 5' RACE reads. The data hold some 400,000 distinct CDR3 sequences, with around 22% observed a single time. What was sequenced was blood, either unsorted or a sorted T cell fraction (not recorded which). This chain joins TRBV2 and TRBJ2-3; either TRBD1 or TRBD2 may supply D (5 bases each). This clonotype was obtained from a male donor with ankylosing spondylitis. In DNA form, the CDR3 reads TGTGCCAGCACTAATCGGGGAAGGGGAGATACGCAGTATTTT. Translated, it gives CASTNRGRGDTQYF.